The source of this TCR beta chain is a study of glioma-infiltrating T cells. The study, taken as a whole, reports: Gliomas, especially low-grade, showed above-expected tissue-blood divergence; non-neoplastic patients showed below.

TCR alpha and beta CDR3 regions were amplified from RNA using iRepertoire nested multiplex PCR. For one-step reverse transcription and amplification, about 90-400 ng of tissue mRNA or PBMC total RNA was used. TCRdb itself ran the multiplex PCR reads through MiXCR, one entry per CDR3 protein. Of under 50,000 distinct CDR3 sequences listed, 20% to 25% are singletons. Germline V lookup: CDR1 SGHNT, CDR2 YYREEE (reference sequence). The CDR3 is 13 residues long. Trimming took 3 bases from V and 6 from J; bases not matched to a gene: 3. Comments on this clonotype: Antigen unknown.

This chain links TRBV5-4 with TRBJ1-3, with TRBD1 matching 7 bases. The receptor's source is a human donor with low-grade glioma or glioblastoma, undergoing nonglioma brain surgery, or in good health (not recorded which). Sequencing was performed on glioma tissue, nonneoplastic brain tissue, or PBMCs (not recorded which). The CDR3 region has the DNA TGTGCCAGCAGCTCCGGGACAGAAAACACCATATATTTT. Amino acids: CASSSGTENTIYF.